The 30 T cell receptor beta chains listed next were all sequenced from one sample in a study of shared clonotypes between healthy human individuals. The data were produced by immunoSEQ multiplex PCR, yet TCRdb's version contains in-frame clones alone and is incomplete. This table holds around 320,000 clones, around 90% found once. The sequencing sample was made of memory CD8+ T cells sorted from blood. Sample subset: CD45RO+ cells pooled with CCR7-negative TemRA cells. The receptors stem from a man younger than 35 in good health.

The chain carries TRBV4-3 and TRBJ1-5, with D unclear. Trimming took 3 bases from V and 3 from J, leaving 12 bases between them. The length of the CDR3 is 15 residues. CDR1 and CDR2 from the germline V gene are LGHNA and YSLEER. CDR3 in DNA: TGCGCCAGCAGCCACGATACAGACGCCAATCAGCCCCAGCATTTT. This gives the protein CASSHDTDANQPQHF.

This clone was seen a handful of times. In DNA form, the CDR3 reads TGTGCCAGCAGTGGGATGGGAGGTACTGGGGCCAACGTCCTGACTTTC. It is translated as CASSGMGGTGANVLTF. This chain links TRBV27 with TRBJ2-6; D perhaps matches TRBD2 (6 bases). Germline-derived CDR1 and CDR2 are MNHEY and SMNVEV (reference sequence). This CDR3 contains 16 residues. The V gene lost 5 bases and the J gene lost 2 bases, with 13 bases spanning the gap. The variable domain in full, completed from reference TRBV27 and TRBJ2-6, reads EAQVTQNPRYLITVTGKKLTVTCSQNMNHEYMSWYRQDPGLGLRQIYYSMNVEVTDKGDVPEGYKVSRKEKRNFPLILESPSPNQTSLYFCASSGMGGTGANVLTFGAGSRLTVL.

This sequence joins TRBV7-9 and TRBJ1-1; D is uncertain. The CDR3 runs 13 residues. With 4 bases removed from V and 6 bases from J, the gap between germline ends came to 12 bases. Looked up from germline, CDR1 is SEHNR and CDR2 is FQNEAQ (reference sequence). As DNA, the CDR3 is TGTGCCAGCAGCTATGGGTCAATGGCTGAAGCTTTCTTT. Translation gives CASSYGSMAEAFF.

This clone was recorded only once. V usage is TRBV28 and J usage is TRBJ2-7, with 7 bases that match TRBD1. Germline V gene sequence: CDR1 MDHEN, CDR2 SYDVKM. The CDR3 length is 16 residues. With 5 bases clipped from V and 0 bases from J, the junction kept 10 bases outside the gene matches. In nucleotides, the CDR3 is TGTGCCAGCAGTATCCCCGGGACAGCCGTCTCCTACGAGCAGTACTTC. Its protein is CASSIPGTAVSYEQYF. The full variable domain, with the rest looked up from reference TRBV28 and TRBJ2-7, is DVKVTQSSRYLVKRTGEKVFLECVQDMDHENMFWYRQDPGLGLRLIYFSYDVKMKEKGDIPEGYSVSREKKERFSLILESASTNQTSMYLCASSIPGTAVSYEQYFGPGTRLTVT.

The chain couples TRBV27 to TRBJ1-1, with TRBD1 as a possible D gene (6 bases). The CDR3 is 14 residues long. V gave up 5 bases and J gave up 3 bases, with 13 bases separating them. The germline V gene encodes CDR1 MNHEY and CDR2 SMNVEV (reference sequence). DNA of the CDR3: TGTGCCAGCAGTCCTCATGGACAGTACACTGAAGCTTTCTTT. Protein sequence: CASSPHGQYTEAFF.

The chain employs TRBV4-1 and TRBJ1-1; D gene uncertain. CDR1 is MGHRA and CDR2 is YSYEKL in the germline V gene. V was pared by 0 bases and J by 4 bases, with 9 bases between. CDR3 length: 14 amino acids. CDR3 amino acids: CASSQDPGITEAFF. The CDR3 nucleotides read TGCGCCAGCAGCCAAGACCCGGGTATCACTGAAGCTTTCTTT.

This clone was counted once. The J gene is TRBJ2-7, the V gene TRBV7-9, with D perhaps TRBD2 (5 bases). Trimming took off 4 bases at V and 5 bases at J, with 15 bases between the two ends. CDR3 length: 14 amino acids. Germline assignment: CDR1 SEHNR and CDR2 FQNEAQ (reference sequence). CDR3 nucleotides: TGTGCCAGCAGCTCTGGTGGCGGGCTCGACGAGCAGTACTTC. Translated, it gives CASSSGGGLDEQYF.

The chain links TRBV6-6 to TRBJ1-5; D ambiguous. The germline V and J ends were trimmed by 6 bases and 1 base, with 16 bases remaining between them. The germline V gene has CDR1 MNHNY and CDR2 SVGAGI (reference sequence). This CDR3 is 16 amino acids long. CDR3 DNA sequence: TGTGCCAGCAGAGACCACATTGGAGGAAGCAATCAGCCCCAGCATTTT. Translating gives CASRDHIGGSNQPQHF.

This chain links TRBV6-5 with TRBJ1-2, with 7 bases aligning to TRBD1. From germline, CDR1 is MNHEY and CDR2 SVGAGI. V lost 5 bases and J lost 0; bases outside the gene matches: 6. The CDR3 length is 15 residues. The CDR3 loop is CASSHQGGANYGYTF. CDR3 bases: TGTGCCAGCAGTCATCAGGGGGGGGCTAACTATGGCTACACCTTC.

Only a few counts were recorded for this clone. The same CDR3 can be traced to other DNA sequences in this sample. The chain couples TRBV30 to TRBJ2-7; the match to TRBD1 covers 8 bases. Germline trimming cut 5 bases from V and 3 bases from J; bases unmatched to any gene: 9. The CDR3 length is 14 residues. Germline V gene lookup returns CDR1 GTSNPN and CDR2 SVGIG (reference sequence). CDR3: CAWGSEDRVYEQYF. CDR3 DNA: TGTGCCTGGGGTTCCGAGGACAGGGTCTACGAGCAGTACTTC.

The genes are TRBV5-1 and TRBJ2-7; TRBD1 is a possible D gene (6 bases). Germline V CDR1 and CDR2: SGHRS, YFSETQ. Trimming removed 3 bases at V and 2 bases at J, with 12 bases between. The length of the CDR3 is 14 residues. The CDR3 DNA reads TGCGCCAGCAGCTCCGGACAGTACCCCTACGAGCAGTACTTC. Translation gives CASSSGQYPYEQYF.

This chain uses TRBV7-9 with TRBJ1-1; D perhaps matches TRBD1 (5 bases). The germline CDR1 and CDR2 sequences are SEHNR and FQNEAQ (reference sequence). This CDR3 is built from 12 residues. Trimming took off 6 bases at V and 3 bases at J, with 8 bases between the two ends. For the CDR3, the DNA is TGTGCCAGCAGGGGGGTATACACTGAAGCTTTCTTT. This sequence encodes CASRGVYTEAFF.

The rearrangement links TRBV2 to TRBJ2-2; D gene ambiguous. The CDR3 spans 13 residues. Germline loops: CDR1 SNHLY, CDR2 FYNNEI. Deletions cut 6 bases from V and 2 bases from J, with 7 bases between. CDR3: CASSAGNTGELFF. CDR3 nucleotides: TGTGCCAGCAGCGCCGGAAACACCGGGGAGCTGTTTTTT.

The chain combines TRBV2 with TRBJ2-7; D is possibly TRBD2 (6 bases). This CDR3 has 15 amino acids. The V and J ends lost 3 bases and 5 bases respectively, with 17 bases between them. Germline CDR1 SNHLY, CDR2 FYNNEI. For the CDR3, the DNA is TGTGCCAGCAGTGACGAGGACTGGCGGGGCGACGAGCAGTACTTC. It yields the protein CASSDEDWRGDEQYF.

The gene calls are TRBV6-1 and TRBJ2-5; TRBD2 agrees at 11 bases. The CDR3 length is 17 residues. The ends lost 2 bases at V and 5 bases at J; junction bases unmatched: 10. Germline V gene sequence: CDR1 MNHNS, CDR2 SASEGT. The CDR3 sequence: CASSETGTSGSRETQYF. In DNA, the CDR3 is TGTGCCAGCAGTGAAACCGGGACTAGCGGTAGTAGGGAGACCCAGTACTTC.

The V call is TRBV5-8, the J call TRBJ2-1; 7 bases fit TRBD2. Unmatched junction bases numbered 7, after V lost 2 bases and J lost 2 bases. The CDR3 is made up of 16 amino acids. Germline V gene data show CDR1 as SGHTS and CDR2 as YDEGEE. CDR3 protein: CASSLFILAPYNEQFF. CDR3 nucleotides: TGTGCCAGCAGCTTATTTATACTAGCGCCCTACAATGAGCAGTTCTTC.

This rearrangement joins TRBV7-2 to TRBJ1-1; D unresolved. Trimming stripped 0 bases from V and 1 base from J, with 3 bases between. This CDR3 has 13 amino acids. Germline CDR1 and CDR2: SGHTA and FQGNSA. The CDR3 sequence: CASSLAGNTEAFF. In DNA form, the CDR3 reads TGTGCCAGCAGCTTAGCTGGGAACACTGAAGCTTTCTTT.

This chain links TRBV4-3 with TRBJ2-5, with a possible D match to TRBD2 (7 bases). Per the germline V gene, CDR1 is LGHNA and CDR2 is YSLEER. CDR3 length equals 15 residues. V was clipped by 3 bases and J by 3 bases, with 14 bases between them. Here the CDR3 reads CASSQSTGGKETQYF. Written as DNA, the CDR3 is TGCGCCAGCAGCCAGTCGACGGGGGGCAAAGAGACCCAGTACTTC.

The chain joins TRBV7-2 to TRBJ2-3; tentative D call: TRBD2 (6 bases). Germline CDR1 is SGHTA and CDR2 is FQGNSA. V was clipped by 2 bases and J by 2 bases, with 11 bases between them. The CDR3 contains 15 residues. CDR3 loop: CASSLRGGYTDTQYF. Written as DNA, the CDR3 is TGTGCCAGCAGCTTAAGAGGAGGGTACACAGATACGCAGTATTTT. Variable domain in full (rest from reference TRBV7-2 and TRBJ2-3): GAGVSQSPSNKVTEKGKDVELRCDPISGHTALYWYRQSLGQGLEFLIYFQGNSAPDKSGLPSDRFSAERTGGSVSTLTIQRTQQEDSAVYLCASSLRGGYTDTQYFGPGTRLTVL.

The chain employs TRBV6-1 and TRBJ2-7, with D possibly being TRBD1 (6 bases). V was pared by 5 bases and J by 2 bases, with 13 bases between. This CDR3 has 14 amino acids. Germline CDR1 is MNHNS and CDR2 is SASEGT. CDR3 DNA: TGTGCCAGCAGTCCTTACAGGGTAACCTACGAGCAGTACTTC. Residues: CASSPYRVTYEQYF.

The V and J genes are TRBV10-3 and TRBJ2-5; 8 bases are shared with TRBD1. The CDR3 is 15 residues long. The V segment lost 10 bases and the J segment 2 bases; nucleotides outside the gene matches: 12. Germline lookup yields CDR1 ENHRY and CDR2 SYGVKD. In nucleotides, the CDR3 is TGTGCCACACTCCCAGGGGGCGGAGGACAAGAGACCCAGTACTTC. It yields the protein CATLPGGGGQETQYF.

The rearrangement links TRBV15 to TRBJ1-2, with D possibly matching TRBD1 (5 bases). V was shortened by 5 bases and J by 4 bases, with 14 bases between the two germline ends. This CDR3 is built from 14 residues. Germline-derived CDR1 and CDR2 are LNHNV and YYDKDF (reference sequence). The CDR3 sequence: CATSLGEGGYGYTF. The DNA for the CDR3 is TGTGCCACCAGCTTGGGGGAGGGAGGCTATGGCTACACCTTC.

This chain uses TRBV4-1 with TRBJ2-7; D is possibly TRBD2 (5 bases). V dropped 4 bases and J dropped 4 bases, with 14 bases sitting between them. CDR3 length equals 14 residues. The germline CDR1 and CDR2 sequences are MGHRA and YSYEKL. CDR3 amino acids: CASSLGLGEYEQYF. The CDR3 nucleotides are TGCGCCAGCAGCCTAGGACTCGGCGAATACGAGCAGTACTTC.

The chain employs TRBV6-1 and TRBJ2-7; D uncertain. CDR3 length: 14 residues. V dropped 1 base and J dropped 1 base, with 8 bases sitting between them. In germline, CDR1 is MNHNS, CDR2 SASEGT. The CDR3 region is CASSEDNSSYEQYF. Here the CDR3 DNA reads TGTGCCAGCAGTGAAGACAACAGTTCCTACGAGCAGTACTTC.

The CDR3 DNA is TGTGCCAGCAGTTACCAATTCGGGACCAGCTACGAGCAGTACTTC. It is translated as CASSYQFGTSYEQYF. J is TRBJ2-7 and V is TRBV6-5; D is perhaps TRBD1 or TRBD2 (5 bases each). Deletions cut 2 bases from V and 3 bases from J, with 14 bases between. This CDR3 is 15 amino acids long. CDR1 MNHEY and CDR2 SVGAGI come from the germline V gene.

The table lists this clone with a count of one. The rearrangement links TRBV4-2 to TRBJ2-1; D gene unclear. The germline V gene encodes CDR1 LGHNA and CDR2 YNFKEQ. V was clipped by 4 bases and J by 5 bases, with 9 bases between them. The CDR3 extends over 13 amino acids. The CDR3 loop is CASSPGLNNEQFF. For the CDR3, the DNA is TGTGCCAGCAGCCCGGGCCTAAACAATGAGCAGTTCTTC.

The chain couples TRBV6-5 to TRBJ2-1; D is undetermined. With 6 bases removed from V and 6 bases from J, the gap between germline ends came to 18 bases. Germline CDR1 and CDR2: MNHEY and SVGAGI. CDR3 size: 15 residues. The CDR3 sequence: CASRPKSQPRNEQFF. CDR3 in DNA: TGTGCCAGCAGACCCAAGAGCCAGCCACGCAATGAGCAGTTCTTC.

The J gene is TRBJ2-1, the V gene TRBV6-5, with 7 bases fitting TRBD1. V lost 6 bases and J lost 3; bases outside the gene matches: 5. CDR3 size: 14 residues. Germline V gives CDR1 MNHEY, CDR2 SVGAGI. The CDR3 reads CASSPGQFYNEQFF. In DNA, the CDR3 is TGTGCCAGCAGCCCGGGACAGTTCTACAATGAGCAGTTCTTC.

The chain combines TRBV13 with TRBJ2-1, with 11 nucleotides matching TRBD2. Germline V lookup: CDR1 PRHDT, CDR2 FYEKMQ (reference sequence). Unmatched junction bases numbered 12, after V lost 5 bases and J lost 0 bases. The CDR3 has 19 amino acids. This chain's CDR3 is CASSPWGLAATSSYNEQFF. The CDR3 bases are TGTGCCAGCAGCCCCTGGGGACTAGCGGCGACCAGCTCCTACAATGAGCAGTTCTTC.

V gene TRBV5-4 combines with J gene TRBJ1-1; TRBD1 might be the D (6 bases). V lost 4 bases, J lost 5 bases, and 15 bases lay in between. Germline V gene sequence: CDR1 SGHNT, CDR2 YYREEE (reference sequence). The CDR3 is 14 residues long. In DNA, the CDR3 is TGTGCCAGCAGCCCCGGGCCACAGGGTACTGAAGCTTTCTTT. This codes for CASSPGPQGTEAFF.